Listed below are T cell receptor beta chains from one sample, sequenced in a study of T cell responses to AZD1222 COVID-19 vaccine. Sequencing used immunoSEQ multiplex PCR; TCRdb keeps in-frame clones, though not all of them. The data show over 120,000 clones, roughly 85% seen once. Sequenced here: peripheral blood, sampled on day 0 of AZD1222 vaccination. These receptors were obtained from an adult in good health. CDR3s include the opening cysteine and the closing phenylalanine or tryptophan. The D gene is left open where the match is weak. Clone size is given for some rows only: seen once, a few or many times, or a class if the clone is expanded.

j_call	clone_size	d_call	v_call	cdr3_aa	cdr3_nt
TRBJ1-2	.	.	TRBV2	CASSGVLSGYTF	TGTGCCAGCAGTGGGGTCCTAAGCGGCTACACCTTC
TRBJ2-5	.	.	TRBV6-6	CASSYSVETQYF	TGTGCCAGCAGTTACTCGGTTGAGACCCAGTACTTC
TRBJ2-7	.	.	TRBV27	CASSLSQGSYEQYF	TGTGCCAGCAGTTTATCGCAGGGTTCCTACGAGCAGTACTTC
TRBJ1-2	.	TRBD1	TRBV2	CASSVLGQGTGYTF	TGTGCCAGCAGTGTACTGGGACAGGGAACTGGCTACACCTTC
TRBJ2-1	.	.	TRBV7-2	CASSLVRGPYNEQFF	TGTGCCAGCAGCTTGGTGCGGGGTCCCTACAATGAGCAGTTCTTC
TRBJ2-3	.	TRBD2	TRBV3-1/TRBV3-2	CASSHGAGGSTDTQYF	TGTGCCAGCAGCCACGGAGCGGGGGGAAGCACAGATACGCAGTATTTT
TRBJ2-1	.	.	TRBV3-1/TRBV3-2	CASSQRTGQFF	TGTGCCAGCAGCCAAAGGACCGGGCAGTTCTTC
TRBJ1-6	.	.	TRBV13	CASSRGSVRDNSPLHF	TGTGCCAGCAGCCGTGGTTCCGTCCGCGATAATTCACCCCTCCACTTT
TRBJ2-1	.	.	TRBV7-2	CASSLESSYNEQFF	TGTGCCAGCAGCTTAGAGAGCTCCTACAATGAGCAGTTCTTC
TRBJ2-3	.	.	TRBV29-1	CSVVLALTDTQYF	TGCAGCGTTGTTCTAGCGCTCACAGATACGCAGTATTTT
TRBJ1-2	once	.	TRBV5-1	CASSSEANYGYTF	TGCGCCAGCAGCTCGGAGGCTAACTATGGCTACACCTTC